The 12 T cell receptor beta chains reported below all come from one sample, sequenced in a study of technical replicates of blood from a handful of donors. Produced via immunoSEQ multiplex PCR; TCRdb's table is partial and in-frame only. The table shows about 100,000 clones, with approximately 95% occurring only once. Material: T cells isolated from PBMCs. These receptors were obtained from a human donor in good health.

The CDR3 loop reads CASSYEQGLMSNQPQHF. CDR3 sequence (DNA): TGTGCCAGCAGCTATGAACAGGGGCTCATGAGCAATCAGCCCCAGCATTTT. The rearrangement uses TRBV7-3 and TRBJ1-5; TRBD1 agrees at 7 bases. The CDR3 contains 17 residues. Germline CDR1 SGHTA, CDR2 FQGTGA. The V segment lost 4 bases and the J segment 1 base; nucleotides outside the gene matches: 10.

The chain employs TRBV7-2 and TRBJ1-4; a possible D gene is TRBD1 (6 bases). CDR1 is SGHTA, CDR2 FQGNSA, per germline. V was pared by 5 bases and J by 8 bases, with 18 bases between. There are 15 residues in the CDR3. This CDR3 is CASSLDGTSSEKLFF. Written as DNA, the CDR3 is TGTGCCAGCAGCCTAGACGGGACATCTTCGGAAAAACTGTTTTTT.

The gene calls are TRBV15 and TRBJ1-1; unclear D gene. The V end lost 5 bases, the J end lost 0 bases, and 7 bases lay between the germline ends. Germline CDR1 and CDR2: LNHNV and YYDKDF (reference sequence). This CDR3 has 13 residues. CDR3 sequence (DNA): TGTGCCACCAGCTACACAGTGAACACTGAAGCTTTCTTT. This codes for CATSYTVNTEAFF.

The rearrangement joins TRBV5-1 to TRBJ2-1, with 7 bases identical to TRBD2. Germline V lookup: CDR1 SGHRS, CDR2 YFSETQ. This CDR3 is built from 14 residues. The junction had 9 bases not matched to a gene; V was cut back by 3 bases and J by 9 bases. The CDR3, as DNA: TGCGCCAGCAGCTACGGACTAGATTGGGGTGAGCAGTTCTTC. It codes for CASSYGLDWGEQFF.

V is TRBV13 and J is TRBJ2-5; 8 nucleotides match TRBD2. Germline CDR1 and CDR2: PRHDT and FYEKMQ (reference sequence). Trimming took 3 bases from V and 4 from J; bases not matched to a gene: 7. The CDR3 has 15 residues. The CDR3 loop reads CASSFGGADTETQYF. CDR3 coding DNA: TGTGCCAGCAGCTTCGGGGGGGCGGATACAGAGACCCAGTACTTC.

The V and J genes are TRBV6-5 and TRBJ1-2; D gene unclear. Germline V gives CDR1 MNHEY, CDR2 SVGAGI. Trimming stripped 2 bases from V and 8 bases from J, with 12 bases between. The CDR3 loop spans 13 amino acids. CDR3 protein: CASSYEGFGGYTF. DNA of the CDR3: TGTGCCAGCAGTTACGAAGGATTCGGGGGCTACACCTTC.

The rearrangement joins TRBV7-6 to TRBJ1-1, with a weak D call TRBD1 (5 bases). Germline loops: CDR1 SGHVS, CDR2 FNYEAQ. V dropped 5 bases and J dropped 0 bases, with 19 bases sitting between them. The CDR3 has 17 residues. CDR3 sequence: CASSPQGAGPMNTEAFF. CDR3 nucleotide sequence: TGTGCCAGCAGCCCCCAAGGTGCAGGGCCTATGAACACTGAAGCTTTCTTT.

In nucleotides, the CDR3 is TGTGCCAGCAGCTTAGAGCGGGAGGTGAATGAGCAGTTCTTC. Its translation: CASSLEREVNEQFF. The chain carries TRBV11-2 and TRBJ2-1; 8 bases map to TRBD2. V shed 0 bases, J shed 7 bases, and the junction held 2 bases outside the gene matches. The CDR3 runs 14 residues. The germline V gene has CDR1 SGHAT and CDR2 FQNNGV.

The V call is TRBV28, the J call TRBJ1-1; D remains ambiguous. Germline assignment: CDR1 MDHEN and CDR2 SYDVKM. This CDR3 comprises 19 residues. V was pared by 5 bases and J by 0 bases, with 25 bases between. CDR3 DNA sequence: TGTGCCAGCAGTCCTTATGGGCCCCCAACAAAGATCCTGAACACTGAAGCTTTCTTT. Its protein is CASSPYGPPTKILNTEAFF.

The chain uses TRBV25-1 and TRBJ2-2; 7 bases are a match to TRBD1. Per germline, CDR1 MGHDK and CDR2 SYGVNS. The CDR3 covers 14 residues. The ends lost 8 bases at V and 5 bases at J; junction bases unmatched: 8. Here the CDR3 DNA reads TGTGCCAGCGGACGGGACAGCGGAACCGGGGAGCTGTTTTTT. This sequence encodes CASGRDSGTGELFF.

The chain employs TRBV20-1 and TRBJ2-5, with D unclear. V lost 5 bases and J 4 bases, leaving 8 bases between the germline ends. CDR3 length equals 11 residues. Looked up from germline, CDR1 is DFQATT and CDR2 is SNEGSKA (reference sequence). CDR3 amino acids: CSAGSGETQYF. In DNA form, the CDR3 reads TGCAGTGCTGGGTCAGGAGAGACCCAGTACTTC.

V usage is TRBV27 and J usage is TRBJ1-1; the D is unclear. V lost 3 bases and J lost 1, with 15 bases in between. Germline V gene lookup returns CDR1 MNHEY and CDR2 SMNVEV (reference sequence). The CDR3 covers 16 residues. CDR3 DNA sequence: TGTGCCAGCAGTTTCTTACAGCCTCCACCGAACACTGAAGCTTTCTTT. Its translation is CASSFLQPPPNTEAFF.